This T cell receptor (beta chain) was identified during a study of OX40 agonist ivuxolimab in advanced cancers. Across the study: Therapy given before enrollment (anti-PD-1, anti-PD-L1 or anti-CTLA-4) was allowed, and 35% to 45% had some. Partial response was recorded in three patients: one hepatocellular carcinoma and two cutaneous melanoma cases.

Note on this clone: What it binds is not known.

Study outcomes and limitations: Among the nonresponders, some also had low normalized T-cell clonal expansion.

CDR3 size: 14 residues. Trimming took off 6 bases at V and 2 bases at J, with 11 bases between the two ends. CDR1 MDHEN and CDR2 SYDVKM come from the germline V gene. Some clones are missing from TCRdb's copy, which holds only in-frame ones; the method was immunoSEQ multiplex PCR. The sample lists tens of thousands of clones, around 90% seen once, with roughly 1% in the top ten. The chain links TRBV28 to TRBJ1-3; D remains unclear. The receptor was isolated from an adult with an advanced solid tumor such as melanoma, head and neck, liver or kidney cancer. The sequenced sample was CD4+ or CD8+ T cells sorted from blood, obtained in a trial of the OX40 agonist ivuxolimab. The CDR3: CASSPTWAGNTIYF. The CDR3 DNA reads as TGTGCCAGCAGCCCGACATGGGCTGGAAACACCATATATTTT.